A selection of T cell receptor beta chains follows, all from one sample in a study of blood T cell repertoires in COVID-19. Some clones are missing from TCRdb's copy, which holds only in-frame ones; the method was immunoSEQ multiplex PCR. In the table there are about 94,000 clones, around 83% of which are singletons. Sequencing used peripheral blood. The receptor source for this set is a woman aged 55 to 70 in a cohort sampled during active or convalescent COVID-19. The conserved cysteine and the conserved F or W are not part of the CDR3 here.

TRBJ2-5 TRBV5-4 ASSFTEETQY
TRBJ2-7 TRBV28 ASSGRGDEQY
TRBJ1-3 TRBV19 ATSQGRSGNTIY
TRBJ2-7 TRBV5-1 ASSLGQGGLSGFYEQY
TRBJ1-1 TRBV5-1 ASRTEITEAF
TRBJ1-1 TRBV11-2 ASSLGGGETEAF
TRBJ1-3 TRBV6-6 ASRSPTDSSGNTIY
TRBJ1-6 TRBV6-5 ASRGAGNSPLH
TRBJ1-4 TRBV5-6 ASSLGQGIVTNEKLF
TRBJ2-3 TRBV7-3 ASSELAGASTDTQY
TRBJ2-7 TRBV6-5 ASSLGTGPYEQY
TRBJ1-2 TRBV19 ASTNGGAPNYGYT
TRBJ2-3 TRBV7-9 ASSLETRSDTQY
TRBJ1-5 TRBV19 ASSIDPRPGRNQPQH
TRBJ2-1 TRBV15 ATSIVHEQF
TRBJ1-2 TRBV7-9 ASSLAADRDYGYT
TRBJ1-2 TRBV5-5 ASRQGIEYGYT
TRBJ2-7 TRBV7-9 ASSLDQGYEQY
TRBJ1-2 TRBV7-3 ASSLNVGQGFA
TRBJ1-1 TRBV27 ASSFYGDTEAF